Sequencing of this T cell receptor (beta chain) was carried out in a study of beta chain features in type 1 diabetes. Study results and limitations: For Type 1 diabetes patients, all four CD4+ subsets carried TCRB CDR3s that were moderately but significantly shorter. Highly expressing activated T cells could be over-counted with a cDNA template.

Cell sorting via CD45RO/CCR7/CD25/CD127/CD95/CD27 was performed to obtain CD4+ naive, central memory, regulatory and stem cell-like memory cells. Purity exceeded 95% in all sorted populations. Expressed TCRB transcripts got sequenced, as all isolated RNA was reverse transcribed. Sequencing used immunoSEQ multiplex PCR; TCRdb keeps in-frame clones, though not all of them. This sample has 900,000 or so clones, with under 20% found just once. This clone was seen a few times. No antigen is known for it. V lost 6 bases to trimming and J lost 6 bases, with 15 bases between them. This CDR3 contains 14 residues. Germline V gives CDR1 LNHDA, CDR2 SQIVND (reference sequence).

Sequencing used naive CD4+ T cells from blood. The receptor was isolated from a woman between 18 and 29 years old in good health. The chain employs TRBV19 and TRBJ1-5, with TRBD1 as a possible D gene (6 bases). The CDR3 DNA follows: TGTGCCAGTAGGAACGCGGGGGCCGGTCAGCCCCAGCATTTT. It specifies CASRNAGAGQPQHF.